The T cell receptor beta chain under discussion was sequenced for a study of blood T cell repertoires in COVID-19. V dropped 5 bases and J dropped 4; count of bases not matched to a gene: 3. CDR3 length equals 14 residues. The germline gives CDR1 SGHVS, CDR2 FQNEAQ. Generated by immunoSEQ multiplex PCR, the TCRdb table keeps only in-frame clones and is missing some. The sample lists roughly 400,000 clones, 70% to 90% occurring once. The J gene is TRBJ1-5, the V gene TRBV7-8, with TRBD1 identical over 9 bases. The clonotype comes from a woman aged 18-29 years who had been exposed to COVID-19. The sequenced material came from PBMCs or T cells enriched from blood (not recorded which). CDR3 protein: CASSAGTGNQPQHF. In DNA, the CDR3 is TGTGCCAGCAGCGCCGGGACAGGGAATCAGCCCCAGCATTTT.